The 24 T cell receptor beta chains in this list originate from one sample, sequenced in a study of regulatory T cells in long-lasting Graves disease. Investigators prepared the TCR beta libraries by applying iRepertoire HTBI primers and Arm-PCR of CDR3 regions. TCRdb reanalysed the multiplex PCR reads using MiXCR and keeps one entry per CDR3 protein. This table holds approximately 400,000 distinct CDR3 sequences, around a quarter found once. The time point is: persistent/refractory GD, antithyroid drugs over 5 years with positive TRAb. From PBMCs, RNA was extracted and then used to make the TCR library. This sample comprised peripheral blood mononuclear cells (PBMCs), obtained when the disease was refractory, from a patient treated with antithyroid drugs. These receptor sequences come from a female donor with Graves disease.

This clonotype occurred once. The chain has TRBV19 and TRBJ1-1, with unresolved D. The length of the CDR3 is 13 residues. Trimming removed 11 bases at V and 4 bases at J, with 17 bases between. The germline gives CDR1 LNHDA, CDR2 SQIVND (reference sequence). DNA for the CDR3: TGTGCCTCTTCGTGGGGTCGGGGCACTGAAGCTTTCTTT. Translated: CASSWGRGTEAFF.

This clonotype was seen only a few times. The rearrangement links TRBV6-1 to TRBJ1-2; D is unclear. Germline CDR1 reads MNHNS; CDR2 reads SASEGT. The ends were cut back, 8 bases at V and 4 bases at J, with 17 bases in the middle. CDR3 length: 14 amino acids. This chain's CDR3 is CASLQPTEFYGYTF. The CDR3 DNA sequence: TGTGCCAGCCTACAACCCACGGAATTCTATGGCTACACCTTC.

This clonotype turned up a few times. The chain recombines TRBV7-2 with TRBJ2-7, with D possibly being TRBD2 (5 bases). The CDR3 runs to 15 residues. Germline values: CDR1 SGHTA, CDR2 FQGNSA. Trimming left V 1 base short and J 7 bases short, with 17 bases between. The CDR3 nucleotides read TGTGCCAGCAGCTTAGAAGCTCAGAACTGGAGGGAGCAGTACTTC. Residues: CASSLEAQNWREQYF.

Comment on this clonotype: Just one base apart from a much larger clone, this may be a read error. The chain carries TRBV28 and TRBJ1-2, with 8 bases matching TRBD1. Germline assignment: CDR1 MDHEN and CDR2 SYDVKM. The CDR3 sequence is 15 residues long. V lost 5 bases to trimming and J lost 7 bases; unmatched junction nucleotides: 12. In nucleotides, the CDR3 is TGTGCCAGCAGTCGCGGGGGACAGGCAGGTGGTGGCTACACCTTC. This translates into CASSRGGQAGGGYTF.

J is TRBJ1-4 and V is TRBV7-8; the D is unclear. V dropped 5 bases and J dropped 7 bases, with 11 bases sitting between them. This CDR3 comprises 13 residues. Per the germline V gene, CDR1 is SGHVS and CDR2 is FQNEAQ. CDR3 coding DNA: TGTGCCAGCAGCCTAAGGAGGACTGAAAAACTGTTTTTT. This codes for CASSLRRTEKLFF.

The J gene is TRBJ1-1, the V gene TRBV7-2, with TRBD1 as a possible D gene (5 bases). The germline V gene has CDR1 SGHTA and CDR2 FQGNSA. Trimming pared 2 bases from V and 5 bases from J, leaving 12 bases between. The CDR3 length is 14 residues. The CDR3 is CASSLMRGGTEAFF. CDR3 DNA: TGTGCCAGCAGCTTAATGCGGGGGGGGACTGAAGCTTTCTTT.

This rearrangement joins TRBV12-3 or TRBV12-4 to TRBJ1-2; D is uncertain. With 8 bases removed from V and 7 bases from J, the gap between germline ends came to 14 bases. The CDR3 runs 12 residues. The CDR3 DNA reads TGTGCCAGCGGATTAATGGGCGGTGGCTACACCTTC. It specifies CASGLMGGGYTF.

This clonotype was found a few times. The genes are TRBV10-3 and TRBJ1-1; D is unresolved. V gave up 6 bases and J gave up 6 bases, with 14 bases separating them. This CDR3 is built from 13 residues. Germline assignment: CDR1 ENHRY and CDR2 SYGVKD. In nucleotides, the CDR3 is TGTGCCATCAGCGAAGGGATTCGGCCTGAAGCTTTCTTT. Residues: CAISEGIRPEAFF.

A note on this clonotype: A much larger clone lies a single base off, so this may be a read error. The chain recombines TRBV6-5 with TRBJ2-7; no reliable D call. The CDR3 length is 16 residues. Germline CDR1 MNHEY, CDR2 SVGAGI. V was shortened by 0 bases and J by 1 base, with 13 bases between the two germline ends. The CDR3 region is CASSYSTVPASYEQYF. CDR3 coding DNA: TGTGCCAGCAGTTACTCCACAGTGCCCGCGTCCTACGAGCAGTACTTC.

This clonotype was found a few times. The chain is built from TRBV2 and TRBJ2-7, with 8 bases matching TRBD1. CDR1 is SNHLY, CDR2 FYNNEI, per germline. The CDR3 is made up of 14 amino acids. V was pared by 6 bases and J by 4 bases, with 8 bases of the junction left unmatched. The CDR3 here is CASSPGGSDYEQYF. The CDR3 DNA reads as TGTGCCAGCAGCCCAGGGGGCTCGGATTACGAGCAGTACTTC. Together with reference TRBV2 and TRBJ2-7, the CDR3 gives the full variable domain: EPEVTQTPSHQVTQMGQEVILRCVPISNHLYFYWYRQILGQKVEFLVSFYNNEISEKSEIFDDQFSVERPDGSNFTLKIRSTKLEDSAMYFCASSPGGSDYEQYFGPGTRLTVT.

The chain uses TRBV7-2 and TRBJ2-3, with 11 nucleotides matching TRBD2. The germline gives CDR1 SGHTA, CDR2 FQGNSA. This CDR3 is built from 16 residues. V shed 4 bases, J shed 5 bases, and the junction held 8 bases outside the gene matches. The CDR3 region is CASSSLTSGIGDTQYF. For the CDR3, the DNA is TGTGCCAGCAGCTCGTTGACTAGCGGGATTGGAGATACGCAGTATTTT.

At least ten counts were recorded for this clonotype. The chain uses TRBV7-3 and TRBJ1-1; no reliable D call. This CDR3 spans 13 amino acids. V gave up 4 bases and J gave up 2 bases, with 8 bases separating them. CDR1 is SGHTA and CDR2 is FQGTGA in the germline V gene. The CDR3 loop reads CASSSDTNTEAFF. CDR3 nucleotide sequence: TGTGCCAGCAGCTCCGACACAAACACTGAAGCTTTCTTT.

The DNA for the CDR3 is TGTGCCAGCTCACTAAGAACAACTAGCAGCGGGAGGTACCAAGAGACCCAGTACTTC. Translated, it gives CASSLRTTSSGRYQETQYF. The genes are TRBV18 and TRBJ2-5; 9 bases match TRBD2. The CDR3 is 19 residues long. CDR1 is KGHSH and CDR2 is LQKENI in the germline V gene. The V and J ends lost 4 bases and 0 bases, in that order; junction bases with no gene match: 15.

The CDR3 DNA reads as TGTGCCATCAGTGACTCCAACACTCAGCCCCAGCATTTT. Protein: CAISDSNTQPQHF. This rearrangement joins TRBV10-3 to TRBJ1-5; D is uncertain. This CDR3 has 13 amino acids. Germline V lookup: CDR1 ENHRY, CDR2 SYGVKD. The ends were cut back, 3 bases at V and 6 bases at J, with 9 bases in the middle.

This clonotype was observed a handful of times. The J gene is TRBJ2-2, the V gene TRBV25-1, with a tentative D call TRBD1 (5 bases). This CDR3 contains 15 residues. Germline CDR1 reads MGHDK; CDR2 reads SYGVNS. V lost 7 bases and J 5 bases, leaving 17 bases between the germline ends. Written as DNA, the CDR3 is TGTGCCAGCACCCAGACCTTCACAGGTACCGGGGAGCTGTTTTTT. The encoded protein is CASTQTFTGTGELFF.

This clonotype was counted between two and nine times. The chain is built from TRBV11-2 and TRBJ2-6; TRBD1 agrees at 7 bases. V dropped 4 bases and J dropped 0; count of bases not matched to a gene: 6. The CDR3 length is 17 residues. Germline loops: CDR1 SGHAT, CDR2 FQNNGV. CDR3 coding DNA: TGTGCCAGCAGCTCGGCAGCAGGGGGCTCTGGGGCCAACGTCCTGACTTTC. Amino acids: CASSSAAGGSGANVLTF.

This clonotype appeared a few times. CDR3 in DNA: TGTGCCAGCAGCGGACAGGAGACTCAGCCCCAGCATTTT. Translating gives CASSGQETQPQHF. The chain carries TRBV6-1 and TRBJ1-5, with 7 bases matching TRBD1. CDR1 and CDR2 (germline): MNHNS, SASEGT. V lost 6 bases and J lost 6; bases outside the gene matches: 5. The CDR3 sequence is 13 residues long.

In this sample, this clonotype turned up many times. The gene calls are TRBV11-2 and TRBJ1-1; possibly TRBD1 for D (5 bases). Germline values: CDR1 SGHAT, CDR2 FQNNGV. The CDR3 extends over 12 amino acids. Deletions cut 5 bases from V and 6 bases from J, with 10 bases between. The CDR3 DNA reads TGTGCCAGCAGCGAAATGGGGGCTGAAGCTTTCTTT. Translating it yields CASSEMGAEAFF.

This clonotype was counted at least ten times. The chain couples TRBV6-1 to TRBJ1-1; 10 positions agree with TRBD1. Trimming cost V 9 bases and J 1 base; bases outside gene matches: 11. Germline V gene sequence: CDR1 MNHNS, CDR2 SASEGT. This CDR3 is built from 16 residues. CDR3 nucleotides: TGTGCCAGTGGCGCGGGACAGGGGATTCGGAACACTGAAGCTTTCTTT. Translating it yields CASGAGQGIRNTEAFF.

This clonotype was detected many times. V usage is TRBV5-1 and J usage is TRBJ1-2, with D possibly matching TRBD1 (5 bases). CDR3 length equals 14 residues. Germline values: CDR1 SGHRS, CDR2 YFSETQ. V was pared by 0 bases and J by 4 bases, with 10 bases between. The CDR3 region is CASSLVQQGYGYTF. The CDR3 DNA reads as TGCGCCAGCAGCTTGGTACAGCAGGGCTATGGCTACACCTTC.

The chain carries TRBV7-2 and TRBJ2-4, with D unclear. The V end was cut by 5 bases, the J end by 1 base, with 15 bases between. Germline V gene lookup returns CDR1 SGHTA and CDR2 FQGNSA. The CDR3 contains 16 residues. The DNA for the CDR3 is TGTGCCAGCAGCCCAGCCCGGTTTCGGGCCAAAAACATTCAGTACTTC. Protein sequence: CASSPARFRAKNIQYF.

The chain is built from TRBV9 and TRBJ2-5; D unclear. This CDR3 has 15 amino acids. Germline loops: CDR1 SGDLS, CDR2 YYNGEE. Deletions cut 3 bases from V and 2 bases from J, with 14 bases between. The CDR3 loop reads CASSASVNQQETQYF. CDR3 in DNA: TGTGCCAGCAGCGCCTCGGTTAACCAACAAGAGACCCAGTACTTC.

Concerning this clonotype: A much larger clone differs from this one at a single base, so this may be a read error. The chain carries TRBV28 and TRBJ2-4; 11 positions agree with TRBD1. Germline CDR1 MDHEN, CDR2 SYDVKM. The CDR3 is made up of 18 amino acids. The CDR3 region has the DNA TGTGCCAGCAGTTTTATGGGGACAGGGGGAGTAGCCGAAAACATTCAGTACTTC. Protein: CASSFMGTGGVAENIQYF.

The gene calls are TRBV27 and TRBJ1-5, with D possibly being TRBD1 (6 bases). Germline CDR1 reads MNHEY; CDR2 reads SMNVEV (reference sequence). With 3 bases removed from V and 0 bases from J, the gap between germline ends came to 21 bases. The CDR3 length is 19 residues. As DNA, the CDR3 is TGTGCCAGCAGTTTCAGGTCCGGGGGCGGCCGTTATAGCAATCAGCCCCAGCATTTT. Protein sequence: CASSFRSGGGRYSNQPQHF.